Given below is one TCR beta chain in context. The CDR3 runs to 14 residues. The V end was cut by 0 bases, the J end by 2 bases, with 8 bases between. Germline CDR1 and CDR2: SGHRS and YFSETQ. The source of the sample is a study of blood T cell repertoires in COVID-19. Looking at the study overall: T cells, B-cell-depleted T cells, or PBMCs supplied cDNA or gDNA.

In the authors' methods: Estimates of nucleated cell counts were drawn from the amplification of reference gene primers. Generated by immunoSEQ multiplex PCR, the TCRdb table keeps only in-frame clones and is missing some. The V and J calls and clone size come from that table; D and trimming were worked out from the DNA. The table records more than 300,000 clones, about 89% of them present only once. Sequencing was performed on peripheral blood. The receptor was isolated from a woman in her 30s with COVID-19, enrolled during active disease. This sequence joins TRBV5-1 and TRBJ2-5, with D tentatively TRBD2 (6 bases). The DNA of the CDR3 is TGCGCCAGCAGCTTGGTCGGGGGACAAGAGACCCAGTACTTC. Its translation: CASSLVGGQETQYF.